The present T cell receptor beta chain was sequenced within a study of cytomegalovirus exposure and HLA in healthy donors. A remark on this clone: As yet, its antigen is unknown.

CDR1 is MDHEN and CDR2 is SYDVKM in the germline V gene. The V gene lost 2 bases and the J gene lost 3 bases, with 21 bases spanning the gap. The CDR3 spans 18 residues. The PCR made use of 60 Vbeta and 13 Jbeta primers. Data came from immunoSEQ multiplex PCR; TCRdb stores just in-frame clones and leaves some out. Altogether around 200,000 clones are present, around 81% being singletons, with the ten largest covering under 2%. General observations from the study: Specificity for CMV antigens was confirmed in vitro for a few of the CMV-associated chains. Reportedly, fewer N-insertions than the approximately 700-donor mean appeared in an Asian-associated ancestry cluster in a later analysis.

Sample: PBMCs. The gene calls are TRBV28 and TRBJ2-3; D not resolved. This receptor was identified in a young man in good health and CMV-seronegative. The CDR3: CASSLQLILALPTDTQYF. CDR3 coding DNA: TGTGCCAGCAGTTTACAACTTATACTTGCCCTCCCGACAGATACGCAGTATTTT.